The clone carrying this T cell receptor (beta chain) showed up many times. Its antigen is still unknown. These data belong to a study of CD8+CD57+ T cells in acquired aplastic anemia. Study outcomes and limitations: Patients and controls turned out to have twenty-nine CD8+ CDR3 sequences in common.

V lost 4 bases, J lost 5 bases, and 8 bases stayed unmatched. The germline gives CDR1 LGHNA, CDR2 YSLEER. The CDR3 loop spans 15 amino acids. Genomic DNA constituted the template upon which TCR beta VDJ and CDR3 profiling was performed. TCRdb ran MiXCR on the reads and lists one entry per CDR3 protein. Of 100,000 to 130,000 distinct CDR3 sequences listed, 40% to 60% are singletons. J is TRBJ2-7 and V is TRBV4-3; 10 positions agree with TRBD1. Sequences were obtained from sorted CD4+, CD8+, or CD8+CD57+ T cells (not recorded which) from PBMCs. The sequence came from a human donor in good health, serving as a control. The CDR3 sequence is CASSLNRDRGHEQYF. CDR3 coding DNA: TGCGCCAGCAGCCTAAACCGGGACAGGGGCCACGAGCAGTACTTC.